This TCR beta chain was recorded in a study of blood T cell repertoires in COVID-19. The CDR3 is 16 amino acids. The V segment lost 3 bases and the J segment 5 bases; nucleotides outside the gene matches: 9. From germline, CDR1 is MDHEN and CDR2 SYDVKM. Assay: immunoSEQ multiplex PCR; the TCRdb copy retains only in-frame clones and omits some. The table includes around 260,000 clones, around 82% detected once. The sequence was collected from a human donor with COVID-19, enrolled during active disease. The donor label of this sample is uncertain. The material sequenced was peripheral blood. The chain links TRBV28 to TRBJ1-5; 8 nucleotides agree with TRBD1. The CDR3, as DNA: TGTGCCAGCAGTTTGCAGGGGACAGGTCAACATCAGCCCCAGCATTTT. As protein: CASSLQGTGQHQPQHF.